Listed here is a single T cell receptor beta chain. The antigen remains unidentified. The sample comes from a study of T cells in Graves' hyperthyroidism and ophthalmopathy. RNA transcripts yielded amplified TCR beta CDR3 regions. The HTBI primer set served for first-round RT-PCR of the TCR CDR3. TCRdb recomputed calls from the multiplex PCR reads with MiXCR, one row per CDR3 protein. The sample holds around 430,000 distinct CDR3 sequences; approximately 15% are singletons and the top ten take 30% to 35%. Fresh peripheral blood, 7.5 to 10 ml, was the source of the PBMCs. Notes on the study in general: Most thyroid clonotypes with frequency above 0.001 were detected in blood.

V was clipped by 7 bases and J by 8 bases; unmatched bases: 6. The germline CDR1 and CDR2 sequences are SQVTM and ANQGSEA. The CDR3 has 11 residues. The sequenced sample consisted of blood. The chain joins TRBV29-1 to TRBJ1-1; 8 positions match TRBD1. The clonotype originates from a woman in her twenties or thirties with Graves' hyperthyroidism. The CDR3 spells CSGGQGQEAFF. In DNA, the CDR3 is TGCAGCGGTGGACAGGGTCAAGAAGCTTTCTTT.